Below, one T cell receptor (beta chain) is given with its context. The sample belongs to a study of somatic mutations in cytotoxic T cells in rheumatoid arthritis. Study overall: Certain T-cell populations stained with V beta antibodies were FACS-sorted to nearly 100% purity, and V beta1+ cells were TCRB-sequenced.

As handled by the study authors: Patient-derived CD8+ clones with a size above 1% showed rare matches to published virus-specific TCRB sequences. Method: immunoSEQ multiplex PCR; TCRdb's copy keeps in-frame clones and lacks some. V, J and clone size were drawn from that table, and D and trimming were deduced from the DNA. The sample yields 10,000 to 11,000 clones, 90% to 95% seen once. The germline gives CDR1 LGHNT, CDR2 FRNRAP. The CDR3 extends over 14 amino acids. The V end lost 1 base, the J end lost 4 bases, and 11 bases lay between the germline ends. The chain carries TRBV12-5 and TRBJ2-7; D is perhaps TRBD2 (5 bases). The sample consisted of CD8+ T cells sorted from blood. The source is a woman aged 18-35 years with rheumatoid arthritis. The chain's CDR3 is CASGLDVGLYEQYF. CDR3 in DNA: TGTGCTAGTGGTTTGGATGTAGGACTGTACGAGCAGTACTTC.